The rows below give T cell receptor beta chains drawn from one sample of a study of T cell responses to AZD1222 COVID-19 vaccine. Assay: immunoSEQ multiplex PCR; the TCRdb copy retains only in-frame clones and omits some. The data show 140,000 to 150,000 clones, about 92% seen once. The sequenced sample was peripheral blood, obtained on day 0 of AZD1222 vaccination. These receptors originate from an adult in good health. The CDR3 runs from the conserved cysteine through the conserved F or W. A D gene is named only where the DNA matches it firmly. Not every row has a clone size; where given, it reads once, few, many or a size class.

d_call: NA; clone_size: NA; j_call: TRBJ2-5; v_call: TRBV6-2/TRBV6-3; cdr3_aa: CASSYHDPGETQYF; cdr3_nt: TGTGCCAGCAGTTACCACGACCCCGGGGAGACCCAGTACTTC
d_call: TRBD1; clone_size: NA; j_call: TRBJ1-1; v_call: TRBV9; cdr3_aa: CASSDGPGTGPEAFF; cdr3_nt: TGTGCCAGCAGCGATGGACCAGGGACAGGGCCTGAAGCTTTCTTT
d_call: NA; clone_size: once; j_call: TRBJ2-7; v_call: TRBV11-3; cdr3_aa: CASSLDSRTAGSYEQYF; cdr3_nt: TGTGCCAGCAGCTTAGATTCTCGGACAGCTGGCTCCTACGAGCAGTACTTC
d_call: TRBD1; clone_size: once; j_call: TRBJ1-6; v_call: TRBV7-2; cdr3_aa: CASSLGPRGRVSPLHF; cdr3_nt: TGTGCCAGCAGCTTGGGACCCAGGGGGCGGGTTTCACCCCTCCACTTT
d_call: TRBD1; clone_size: once; j_call: TRBJ1-5; v_call: TRBV28; cdr3_aa: CASSPPRRQGHQPQHF; cdr3_nt: TGTGCCAGCAGCCCCCCCCGGAGACAGGGACATCAGCCCCAGCATTTT
d_call: NA; clone_size: NA; j_call: TRBJ1-5; v_call: TRBV7-8; cdr3_aa: CASSLGGSGQPQHF; cdr3_nt: TGTGCCAGCAGCTTAGGGGGTAGCGGACAGCCCCAGCATTTT
d_call: NA; clone_size: NA; j_call: TRBJ1-1; v_call: TRBV2; cdr3_aa: CASSGDTEAFF; cdr3_nt: TGTGCCAGCAGTGGCGACACTGAAGCTTTCTTT
d_call: NA; clone_size: NA; j_call: TRBJ2-5; v_call: TRBV19; cdr3_aa: CASSGETQSQETQYF; cdr3_nt: TGTGCCAGTAGTGGGGAAACCCAGAGCCAAGAGACCCAGTACTTC
d_call: NA; clone_size: NA; j_call: TRBJ2-3; v_call: TRBV11-3; cdr3_aa: CASSLGDGAHWDTQYF; cdr3_nt: TGTGCCAGCAGCTTAGGGGACGGGGCGCACTGGGATACGCAGTATTTT
d_call: TRBD1; clone_size: NA; j_call: TRBJ1-2; v_call: TRBV6-5; cdr3_aa: CASRGTGTNYGYTF; cdr3_nt: TGTGCCAGCAGGGGGACAGGCACTAACTATGGCTACACCTTC
d_call: NA; clone_size: NA; j_call: TRBJ1-1; v_call: TRBV10-3; cdr3_aa: CAISTGPMNTEAFF; cdr3_nt: TGTGCCATCTCAACAGGCCCCATGAACACTGAAGCTTTCTTT
d_call: NA; clone_size: NA; j_call: TRBJ2-1; v_call: TRBV5-1; cdr3_aa: CASSLREVEQFF; cdr3_nt: TGCGCCAGCAGCTTGCGCGAAGTTGAGCAGTTCTTC
d_call: NA; clone_size: NA; j_call: TRBJ1-3; v_call: TRBV9; cdr3_aa: CASSVTGGSGNTIYF; cdr3_nt: TGTGCCAGCAGCGTGACAGGAGGCTCTGGAAACACCATATATTTT
d_call: TRBD1; clone_size: NA; j_call: TRBJ2-7; v_call: TRBV2; cdr3_aa: CASRTPGTGREQYF; cdr3_nt: TGTGCCAGCAGGACTCCCGGGACAGGGCGAGAGCAGTACTTC
d_call: TRBD2; clone_size: NA; j_call: TRBJ2-7; v_call: TRBV10-3; cdr3_aa: CAISDWASGGAGYEQYF; cdr3_nt: TGTGCCATCAGTGACTGGGCTAGCGGGGGGGCTGGGTACGAGCAGTACTTC
d_call: NA; clone_size: NA; j_call: TRBJ2-1; v_call: TRBV10-3; cdr3_aa: CATGGKGEDEQFF; cdr3_nt: TGTGCCACCGGGGGGAAGGGGGAGGATGAGCAGTTCTTC
d_call: NA; clone_size: NA; j_call: TRBJ1-3; v_call: TRBV11-2; cdr3_aa: CASSPGLGTPGRAGNTIYF; cdr3_nt: TGTGCCAGCAGCCCCGGACTTGGCACCCCGGGAAGGGCTGGAAACACCATATATTTT